This entry lists 5 T cell receptor beta chains sequenced from one sample in a study of monozygotic twins with inflammatory bowel disease. TCRdb reprocessed the 5' RACE reads, with one entry per CDR3 protein and no DNA. Recorded here are some 400,000 distinct CDR3 sequences; the top ten clones represent around 2.4%. Sequencing used blood. These receptors were collected from a human donor with ulcerative colitis or Crohn's disease, or a healthy co-twin of an affected twin (not recorded which).

The chain has TRBV10-3 and TRBJ1-1; TCRdb outputs TRBD1, but without DNA this stays unchecked. The CDR3 is made up of 13 amino acids. Germline CDR1 and CDR2: ENHRY and SYGVKD. The CDR3 protein is CAISGKGDTEAFF.

The chain links TRBV18 to TRBJ2-6. Germline loops: CDR1 KGHSH, CDR2 LQKENI. This CDR3 has 18 amino acids. The CDR3: CASSRQVAASSGANVLTF. Variable domain in full (rest from reference TRBV18 and TRBJ2-6): NAGVMQNPRHLVRRRGQEARLRCSPMKGHSHVYWYRQLPEEGLKFMVYLQKENIIDESGMPKERFSAEFPKEGPSILRIQQVVRGDSAAYFCASSRQVAASSGANVLTFGAGSRLTVL.

The V gene is TRBV20-1, the J gene TRBJ2-7. Germline V gene data show CDR1 as DFQATT and CDR2 as SNEGSKA (reference sequence). The CDR3 runs to 12 residues. CDR3 sequence: CSARPDTYEQYF.

This chain links TRBV4-2 with TRBJ2-7; no DNA is available, so the TRBD1 call from TCRdb remains unchecked. The CDR3 is 15 amino acids. Germline V gene sequence: CDR1 LGHNA, CDR2 YNFKEQ. CDR3: CASSQDEGLSYEQYF.

This CDR3 is CASSYSEGQPQHF. This chain joins TRBV6-5 and TRBJ1-5. CDR3 length: 13 residues. CDR1 is MNHEY, CDR2 SVGAGI, per germline.